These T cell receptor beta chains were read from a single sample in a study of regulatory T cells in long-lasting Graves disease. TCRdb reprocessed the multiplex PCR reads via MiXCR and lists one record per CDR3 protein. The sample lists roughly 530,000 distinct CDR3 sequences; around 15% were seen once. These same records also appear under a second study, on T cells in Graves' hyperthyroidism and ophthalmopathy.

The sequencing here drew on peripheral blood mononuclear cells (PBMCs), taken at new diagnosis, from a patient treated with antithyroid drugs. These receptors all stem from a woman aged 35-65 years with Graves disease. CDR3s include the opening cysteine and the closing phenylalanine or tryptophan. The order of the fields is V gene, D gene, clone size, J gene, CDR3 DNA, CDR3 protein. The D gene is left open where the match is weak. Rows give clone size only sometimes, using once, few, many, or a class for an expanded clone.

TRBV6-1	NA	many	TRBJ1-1	TGTGCCAGCAGTCACCTTGAGGGCTCTGAAGCTTTCTTT	CASSHLEGSEAFF
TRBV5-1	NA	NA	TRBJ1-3	TGCGCCAGCAGTTATGCCCTATCTGGAAACACCATATATTTT	CASSYALSGNTIYF
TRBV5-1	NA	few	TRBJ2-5	TGCGCCAGCAGCTCCCAAAAGGGGCTCGAGACCCAGTACTTC	CASSSQKGLETQYF
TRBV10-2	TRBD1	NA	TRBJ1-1	TGCGCCAGCATCGTGGACAGGGCGCAGAACACTGAAGCTTTCTTT	CASIVDRAQNTEAFF
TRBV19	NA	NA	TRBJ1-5	TGTGCCACTAGCACTGCGGGGGCGATTAAGAGCCAGCCCCAGCATTTT	CATSTAGAIKSQPQHF
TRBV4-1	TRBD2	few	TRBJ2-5	TGCGCCAGCAGCCATCCCGGACTAGCGGGGGGGCCCCTCCAAGAGACCCAGTACTTC	CASSHPGLAGGPLQETQYF
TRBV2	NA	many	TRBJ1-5	TGTGCCAGCAGTGACGTGACAGAGATTAGCAATCAGCCCCAGCATTTT	CASSDVTEISNQPQHF
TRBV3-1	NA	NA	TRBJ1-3	TGTGCCAGCAGCCGGCAAGGGGGGGTAAACACCATATATTTT	CASSRQGGVNTIYF
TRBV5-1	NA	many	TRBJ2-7	TGCGCCAGCAGCATGACAGCGAACTACGAGCAGTACTTC	CASSMTANYEQYF
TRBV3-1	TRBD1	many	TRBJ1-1	TGTGCCAGCAGCCAAGGGGAAACAGGGGTTTCGGACACTGAAGCTTTCTTT	CASSQGETGVSDTEAFF
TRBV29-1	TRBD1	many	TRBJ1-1	TGCAGCGTTGATCAGGGACAGGGTGCCACTGAAGCTTTCTTT	CSVDQGQGATEAFF
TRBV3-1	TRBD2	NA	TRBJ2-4	TGTGCCAGCAGCCAGCGGGGGGGATCTGAAAACATTCAGTACTTC	CASSQRGGSENIQYF
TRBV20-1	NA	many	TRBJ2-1	TGCAGTGCTAGAGAAATAACTGGCTCCTACAATGAGCAGTTCTTC	CSAREITGSYNEQFF
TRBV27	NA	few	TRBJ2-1	TGTGCCAGCAGTTTGGTAGGATTATATGAGCAGTTCTTC	CASSLVGLYEQFF
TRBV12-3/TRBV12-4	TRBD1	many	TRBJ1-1	TGTGCCAGCAGTTTACGTAGGTCAGGGGGGCTGAACACTGAAGCTTTCTTT	CASSLRRSGGLNTEAFF
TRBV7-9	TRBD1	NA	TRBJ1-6	TGTGCCAGCAGCTTAACCGCAGGGGGCAAGTATAATTCACCCCTCCACTTT	CASSLTAGGKYNSPLHF
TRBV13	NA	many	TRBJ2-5	TGTGCCAGCAGTTTAATGACAGTCCAAGAGACCCAGTACTTC	CASSLMTVQETQYF
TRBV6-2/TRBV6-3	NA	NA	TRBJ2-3	TGTGCCAGCAGCCCCCGGGGTAGCCCGTCCGGGTTGGCGCAGTATTTT	CASSPRGSPSGLAQYF
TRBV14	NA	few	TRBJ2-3	TGTGCCAGCAGCCAAGGACGATTTGATACGCAGTATTTT	CASSQGRFDTQYF